The sequence of this T cell receptor (beta chain) was determined in a study of CD8+ T cells in alopecia areata. Overall study: Dosing with tofacitinib proceeded for 6 to 18 months, followed by 6 months off drug. Study-level findings and limits: Scalp clonality and expanded CD8+ clones among the top 100 showed significant decreases with tofacitinib.

cDNA reverse transcribed from extracted RNA served as the sequencing template. Sequencing used immunoSEQ multiplex PCR; TCRdb keeps in-frame clones, though not all of them. The sample includes 150,000 to 200,000 clones, around 60% of them seen just once. Treatment given: oral pan-JAK inhibitor, 5-10 mg twice daily. Sorting of PBMCs yielded the CD4+ and CD8+ T cells. V lost 5 bases to trimming and J lost 3 bases; unmatched junction nucleotides: 13. Germline lookup yields CDR1 SGHAT and CDR2 FQNNGV. The CDR3 loop spans 16 amino acids. About this clone itself: Its antigen is still unknown.

The clonotype was recovered from a human donor with alopecia areata. This chain links TRBV11-2 with TRBJ2-7; 7 bases fit TRBD1. Sample: CD8+ T cells sorted from blood, taken at week 24, from a patient treated with tofacitinib. The CDR3 sequence: CASSPEYRGPNYEQYF. CDR3 sequence (DNA): TGTGCCAGCAGCCCCGAGTACAGGGGACCAAACTACGAGCAGTACTTC.